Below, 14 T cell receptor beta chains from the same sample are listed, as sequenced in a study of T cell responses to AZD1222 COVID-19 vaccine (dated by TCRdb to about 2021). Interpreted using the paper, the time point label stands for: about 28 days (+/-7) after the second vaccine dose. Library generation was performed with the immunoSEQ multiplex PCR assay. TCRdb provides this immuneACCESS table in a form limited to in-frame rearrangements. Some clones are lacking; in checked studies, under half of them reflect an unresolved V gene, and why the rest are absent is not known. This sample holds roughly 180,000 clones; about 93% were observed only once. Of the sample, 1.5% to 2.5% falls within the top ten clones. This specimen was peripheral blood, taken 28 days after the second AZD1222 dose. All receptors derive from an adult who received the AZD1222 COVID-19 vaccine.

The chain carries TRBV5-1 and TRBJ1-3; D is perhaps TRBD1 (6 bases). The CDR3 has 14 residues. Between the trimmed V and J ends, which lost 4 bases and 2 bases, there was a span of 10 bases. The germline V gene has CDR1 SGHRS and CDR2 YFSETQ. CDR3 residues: CASSDSGAGNTIYF. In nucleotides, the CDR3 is TGCGCCAGCAGCGACTCAGGGGCTGGAAACACCATATATTTT.

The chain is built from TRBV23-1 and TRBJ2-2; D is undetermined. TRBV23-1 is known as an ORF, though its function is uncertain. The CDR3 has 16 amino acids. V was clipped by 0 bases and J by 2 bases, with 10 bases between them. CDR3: CASSQSRQDNTGELFF. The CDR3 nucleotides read TGCGCCAGCAGTCAATCACGGCAGGACAACACCGGGGAGCTGTTTTTT.

The DNA of the CDR3 is TGTGCCAGCGCGGAAGCAGGGTACTACGAGCAGTACTTC. Translated, it gives CASAEAGYYEQYF. V usage is TRBV19 and J usage is TRBJ2-7; D may be TRBD1 (5 bases). The CDR3 has 13 residues. Germline CDR1 is LNHDA and CDR2 is SQIVND (reference sequence). Trimming took off 9 bases at V and 3 bases at J, with 15 bases between the two ends. The complete variable domain, with remaining parts taken from reference TRBV19 and TRBJ2-7, reads DGGITQSPKYLFRKEGQNVTLSCEQNLNHDAMYWYRQDPGQGLRLIYYSQIVNDFQKGDIAEGYSVSREKKESFPLTVTSAQKNPTAFYLCASAEAGYYEQYFGPGTRLTVT.

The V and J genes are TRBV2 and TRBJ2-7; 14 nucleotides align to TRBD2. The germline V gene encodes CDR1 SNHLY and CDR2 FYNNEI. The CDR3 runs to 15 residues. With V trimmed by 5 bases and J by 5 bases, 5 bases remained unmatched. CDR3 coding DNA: TGTGCCAGCAGTCCGACTAGCGGGGGGGACCACGAGCAGTACTTC. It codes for CASSPTSGGDHEQYF.

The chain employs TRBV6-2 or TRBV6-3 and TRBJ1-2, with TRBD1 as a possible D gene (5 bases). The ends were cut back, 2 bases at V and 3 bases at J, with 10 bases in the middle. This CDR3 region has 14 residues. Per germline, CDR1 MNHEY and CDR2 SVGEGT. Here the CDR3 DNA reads TGTGCCAGCAGTTACGAGGGGAGGGACTATGGCTACACCTTC. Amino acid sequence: CASSYEGRDYGYTF.

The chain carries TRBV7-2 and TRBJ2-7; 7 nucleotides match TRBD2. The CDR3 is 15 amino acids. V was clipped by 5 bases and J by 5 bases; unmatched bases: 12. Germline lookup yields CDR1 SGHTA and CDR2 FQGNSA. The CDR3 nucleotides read TGTGCCAGCAGCCACAGAACCCTTGGGGGGGACGAGCAGTACTTC. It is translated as CASSHRTLGGDEQYF. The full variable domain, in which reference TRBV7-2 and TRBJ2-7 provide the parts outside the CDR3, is GAGVSQSPSNKVTEKGKDVELRCDPISGHTALYWYRQSLGQGLEFLIYFQGNSAPDKSGLPSDRFSAERTGGSVSTLTIQRTQQEDSAVYLCASSHRTLGGDEQYFGPGTRLTVT.

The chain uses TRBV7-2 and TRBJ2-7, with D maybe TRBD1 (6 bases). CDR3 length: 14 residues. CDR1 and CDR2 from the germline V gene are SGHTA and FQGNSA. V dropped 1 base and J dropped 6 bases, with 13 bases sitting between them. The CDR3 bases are TGTGCCAGCAGCTTAGGACCGACAGGATCCGAGCAGTACTTC. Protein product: CASSLGPTGSEQYF.

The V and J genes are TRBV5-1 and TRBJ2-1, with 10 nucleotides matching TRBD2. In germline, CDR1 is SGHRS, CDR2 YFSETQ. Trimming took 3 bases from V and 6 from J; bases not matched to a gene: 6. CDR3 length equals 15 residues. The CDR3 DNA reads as TGCGCCAGCAGCTACACTAGCGGGATGGTCAATGAGCAGTTCTTC. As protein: CASSYTSGMVNEQFF.

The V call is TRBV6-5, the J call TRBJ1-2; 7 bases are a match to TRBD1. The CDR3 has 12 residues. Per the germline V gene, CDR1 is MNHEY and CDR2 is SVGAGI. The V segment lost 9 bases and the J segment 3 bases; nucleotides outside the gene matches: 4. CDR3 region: CASGTDYYGYTF. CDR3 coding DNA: TGTGCCAGTGGGACAGACTACTATGGCTACACCTTC.

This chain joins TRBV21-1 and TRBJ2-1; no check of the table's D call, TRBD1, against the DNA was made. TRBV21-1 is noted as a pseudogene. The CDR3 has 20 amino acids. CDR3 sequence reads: CASSNPRDRETSDTYNEQFF. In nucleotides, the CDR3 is TGTGCCAGCAGCAACCCCCGGGACAGGGAGACAAGCGATACCTACAATGAGCAGTTCTTC.

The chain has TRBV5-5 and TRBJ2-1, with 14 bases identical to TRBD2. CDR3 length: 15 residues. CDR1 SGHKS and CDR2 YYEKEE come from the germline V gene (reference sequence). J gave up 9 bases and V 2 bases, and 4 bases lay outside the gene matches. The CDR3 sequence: CASSLQGTSGGEQFF. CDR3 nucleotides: TGTGCCAGCAGCTTACAGGGGACTAGCGGGGGTGAGCAGTTCTTC.

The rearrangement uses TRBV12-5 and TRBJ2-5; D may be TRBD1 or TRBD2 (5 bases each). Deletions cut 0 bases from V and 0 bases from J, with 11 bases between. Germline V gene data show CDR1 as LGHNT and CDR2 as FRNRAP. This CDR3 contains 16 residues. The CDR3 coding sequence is TGTGCTAGTGGTTTGGTACTAGGACAACACCAAGAGACCCAGTACTTC. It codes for CASGLVLGQHQETQYF.

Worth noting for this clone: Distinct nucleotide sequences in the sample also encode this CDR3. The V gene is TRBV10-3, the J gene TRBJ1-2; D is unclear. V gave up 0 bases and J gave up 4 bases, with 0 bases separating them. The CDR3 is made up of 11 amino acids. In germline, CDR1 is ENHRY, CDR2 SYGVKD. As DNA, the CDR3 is TGTGCCATCAGTGAGTCCTATGGCTACACCTTC. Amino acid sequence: CAISESYGYTF.

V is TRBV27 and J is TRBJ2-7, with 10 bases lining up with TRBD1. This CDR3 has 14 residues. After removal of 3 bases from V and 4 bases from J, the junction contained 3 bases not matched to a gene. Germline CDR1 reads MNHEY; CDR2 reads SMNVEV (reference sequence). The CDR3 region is CASSLDRGKYEQYF. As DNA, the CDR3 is TGTGCCAGCAGTTTGGACAGGGGGAAATACGAGCAGTACTTC.